This section outlines one TCR beta chain sequence together with its context. Its antigen is still unknown. One base away there is no much larger clone; base qualities are not given. Library preparation was by multiplex PCR. Sequenced using an Illumina HiSeq 4000. iRepertoire HTBI primers and Arm-PCR amplification of CDR3 regions were used to construct TCR beta libraries. Before sequencing, the PCR products went through gel purification. The authors processed their data as follows. Gene usage analysis of CDR3 amino acid clonotypes used the roughly 62 TRBV and some 13 TRBJ segments found across samples. Filtered high-quality paired reads were merged into contigs using COPE and FqMerger. BLAST was used to align contigs to IMGT TRBV, TRBD and TRBJ reference genes, with CDR3 defined following IMGT. Any clonotype with a frequency above 0.1% was classified as a highly expanded clone. Repertoire diversity was measured by Shannon entropy, and V-J evenness by the Gini coefficient. Public clonotypes were defined as clonotypes shared by more than one individual. In-frame beta chains were kept once TCRdb had trimmed the public reads at Q25 with fastp and called clones with MiXCR. Duplicate CDR3 protein sequences are folded into a single record with the most common DNA and genes. The V and J calls and clone size are TCRdb's, not the authors'. The sample table records 400,000 to 550,000 distinct CDR3 sequences; 16% of these occur just once. The ten largest clones represent over 8.5% of the sample.

This specimen comes from a study of regulatory T cells in long-lasting Graves disease (dated by TCRdb to about 2021). With regard to the full study: In the newly diagnosed Graves' disease group, patients had been taking antithyroid drugs for less than 3 months. This study used TCR sequencing and RNA sequencing of peripheral blood to compare persistent Graves' disease patients against newly diagnosed Graves' disease patients. A total of some 33 samples were covered by TCR sequencing, comprising some 13 persistent and 20 newly diagnosed Graves' disease patients. The study took place in China and was registered as a clinical trial. Broader findings and caveats from the paper: Only peripheral blood was studied, because thyroid tissue, the primary lesion, was inaccessible. Sequencing and analysis were restricted to the TCR beta chain. Persistent Graves' disease patients showed lower TCR Shannon entropy and fewer highly expanded clones than newly diagnosed patients, suggesting clonal expansion. The small sample size was acknowledged by the authors as a limitation that may reduce accuracy. A larger number of public clonotypes was shared among persistent patients (fewer than 3,000) than among newly diagnosed patients (approximately 1,000). TRBV28, TRBJ1-2 and TRBJ2-5 were preferentially used in persistent disease, while TRBV20-1 and TRBJ2-1 were favored in newly diagnosed disease.

The cysteine opens and the phenylalanine closes a CDR3 of 15 amino acids. The only DNA kept is the CDR3, 45 bases in frame from the first base. V and J lose 3 bases and 5 bases, and a span of 17 bases separates them. CDR1 is given as WNHNN and CDR2 as SYGVQD, both from the germline V gene (reference sequence). What the time point label conveys for this sample: newly diagnosed GD, antithyroid drugs for less than 3 months. For both TCR sequencing and RNA sequencing, RNA was extracted from PBMCs in TRIzol. Graves' disease was diagnosed according to American Thyroid Association guidelines. Patients for the study were recruited at an endocrinology department in Xi'an, China. From each patient, about 9.7 milliliters of peripheral blood was collected into an EDTA anticoagulant tube. Ficoll Paque Plus density gradient separation was used to isolate PBMCs, and no additional T cell sorting was done. RNA quality was checked with an Agilent 2100 Bioanalyzer and agarose gel, and concentration with a NanoDrop 2000.

These same data were also listed under a study on T cells in Graves' hyperthyroidism and ophthalmopathy. From that second study: Stable Graves' hyperthyroidism was defined as no progression to ophthalmopathy during 18 months of follow-up. Hyperthyroidism patients were newly diagnosed, had a disease duration of under 2 months, and were aged 18 to 65 years. Patients with uncontrolled infections, other autoimmune diseases, pregnancy or lactation were excluded. Diagnoses relied on clinical symptoms, serum thyroxine and TRAb, thyroid ultrasound and orbital computed tomography. A first-round RT-PCR of the TCR CDR3 used the HTBI primer set with the Qiagen OneStep RT-PCR kit. Most expanded thyroid clonotypes (frequency above 0.001) were also found in blood, which suggests that blood repertoires may mirror thyroid immune responses. In cross-validation, a model built on a 13 V-J signature told ophthalmopathy apart from stable hyperthyroidism with about 90% sensitivity and approximately 84% specificity, and in testing the same model reached 80%/75%. In validation, the model predicted progression to ophthalmopathy with roughly 70% sensitivity and less than 80% specificity, a median of roughly seven months before onset. A discovery cohort of about a hundred patients, about 44 with Graves' ophthalmopathy and about 58 with stable Graves' hyperthyroidism, was used to find distinguishing TCR V-J signatures. An independent validation cohort of under 20 hyperthyroidism patients and about 15 patients who later progressed to ophthalmopathy tested prospective prediction of ophthalmopathy. The 100 or so discovery patients were randomly divided into training and test sets at a 7:3 ratio. The study also compared thyroid tissue and blood T-cell repertoires from five or six Graves' hyperthyroidism patients. Following sampling, methimazole starting at 30 mg daily was given to hyperthyroidism patients, and high-dose intravenous methylprednisolone was given to ophthalmopathy patients. A second multiplex PCR round built the libraries, followed by size selection and purification. The libraries were sequenced on an Illumina HiSeq2000 using paired-end 100 bp reads. SOAPnuke was used to process the raw data, with reads discarded if the reads contained adapters or uncalled bases, had a mean Phred below 15, or lacked an exact constant-primer or identifier match. High-quality paired reads were merged using COPE v1.2.5, and each unique nucleotide sequence was defined as a clonotype. MiTCR v1.1 was used to align the clonotypes against IMGT TRBV, TRBD and TRBJ reference segments. The analysis was restricted to V-J combinations with a frequency above 0.0001, which together covered just over 98% of the repertoires. The TCS score was defined as the ratio of F50 (clonal expansion) to E x V (chaos), calculated using BLOSUM62-based TCRdist between CDR3 peptides within each V-J. Welch's t-statistics and random forest reduced several hundred V-J features to some 14, which were used in a naive Bayes classifier (R e1071). No statistical method was used to set the sample size in advance, and investigators knew the group allocation. The paper reports TCR Vbeta CDR3 sequencing of about 140 peripheral blood samples: approximately 41 ophthalmopathy, under 80 hyperthyroidism and around 17 progressor patients.

Sequencing used peripheral blood mononuclear cells (PBMCs), obtained at new diagnosis, from a patient treated with antithyroid drugs. The sequence derives from a woman under 40 with Graves disease. Donor details come from another sample of the same person, matched by shared clones. The chain is encoded by TRBV10-1 joined to TRBJ2-7; the best D guess is TRBD2, with 6 bases matching. The CDR3 region has the sequence CASSDPRELGDEQYF. At the DNA level, the sequence is TGCGCCAGCAGTGACCCCCGGGAGCTCGGAGACGAGCAGTACTTC.